This TCR beta chain was captured by sequencing in a study of T-cell memory formation after mild COVID-19. Study observations and caveats: CD4+ contracting clones lay mainly in CM and EM, CD8+ ones in EMRA. CD4/CD8 balance held among clones contracting day 15 to 85, and later expanders leaned CD4+.

With constant-segment primers, 5'RACE yielded cDNA libraries of TCR alpha and TCR beta that carried sample barcodes and UMIs. TCRdb passed the 5' RACE reads through MiXCR, listing each CDR3 protein once. The data contain about 500,000 distinct CDR3 sequences, over 20% of them singletons. This clonotype came up a few times. What it binds is not known. V lost 3 bases to trimming and J lost 3 bases, with 6 bases between them. Looked up from germline, CDR1 is SEHNR and CDR2 is FQNEAQ (reference sequence). The CDR3 length is 13 residues. The V call is TRBV7-9, the J call TRBJ1-5; D not certain. The source of this sequence is an adult woman who had mild COVID-19 (a few samples of this study predate the infection). Cell type and time point are not known. The sequenced material came from PBMCs or a T cell subset sorted from them (not recorded which). The CDR3 nucleotides read TGTGCCAGCAGCTTTTCGGTCAATCAGCCCCAGCATTTT. Protein sequence: CASSFSVNQPQHF.